This passage covers 25 T cell receptor beta chains from one sample sequenced in a study of blood T cell repertoires in COVID-19. Clones were read by immunoSEQ multiplex PCR, and TCRdb kept only the in-frame ones, dropping some. The table includes fewer than 300,000 clones, over 75% detected once. The sequencing sample was made of PBMCs or T cells enriched from blood (not recorded which). The origin of the receptors is a woman aged 30 to 39 who had recovered from COVID-19.

V usage is TRBV27 and J usage is TRBJ1-4; perhaps TRBD1 as D (6 bases). The V and J ends lost 6 bases and 5 bases respectively, with 16 bases between them. The CDR3 has 15 amino acids. Germline CDR1 MNHEY, CDR2 SMNVEV (reference sequence). CDR3 DNA sequence: TGTGCCAGCAGAACAGGGTGGGGAGCAAATGAAAAACTGTTTTTT. Amino acid sequence: CASRTGWGANEKLFF. The variable domain in full, completed from reference TRBV27 and TRBJ1-4, reads EAQVTQNPRYLITVTGKKLTVTCSQNMNHEYMSWYRQDPGLGLRQIYYSMNVEVTDKGDVPEGYKVSRKEKRNFPLILESPSPNQTSLYFCASRTGWGANEKLFFGSGTQLSVL.

The CDR3 loop is CAISGGDRNSGNTIYF. The CDR3 DNA reads TGTGCCATCAGTGGGGGGGACAGGAACTCTGGAAACACCATATATTTT. The genes are TRBV10-3 and TRBJ1-3; the match to TRBD1 covers 8 bases. Per the germline V gene, CDR1 is ENHRY and CDR2 is SYGVKD. This CDR3 comprises 16 residues. The J segment lost 0 bases and the V segment lost 4 bases, leaving 5 bases of the junction unmatched.

This sequence joins TRBV9 and TRBJ1-2; D is possibly TRBD1 (6 bases). Trimming cost V 0 bases and J 7 bases, with 7 bases left between them. The CDR3 contains 12 residues. The germline gives CDR1 SGDLS, CDR2 YYNGEE. CDR3 residues: CASSVEGGGYTF. CDR3 DNA: TGTGCCAGCAGCGTAGAAGGGGGTGGCTACACCTTC. Filled out from reference TRBV9 and TRBJ1-2, the complete variable domain reads DSGVTQTPKHLITATGQRVTLRCSPRSGDLSVYWYQQSLDQGLQFLIQYYNGEERAKGNILERFSAQQFPDLHSELNLSSLELGDSALYFCASSVEGGGYTFGSGTRLTVV.

The genes are TRBV7-8 and TRBJ2-7, with TRBD1 as a possible D gene (5 bases). V dropped 6 bases and J dropped 2 bases, with 14 bases sitting between them. This CDR3 contains 14 residues. The germline V gene encodes CDR1 SGHVS and CDR2 FQNEAQ. Here the CDR3 DNA reads TGTGCCAGCAGTAAGAGCATAGGGGCCTACGAGCAGTACTTC. This translates into CASSKSIGAYEQYF.

In the case of this clone: A read error may account for a junction end that differs from germline. V is TRBV6-1 and J is TRBJ1-2; TRBD1 agrees at 7 bases. Germline loops: CDR1 MNHNS, CDR2 SASEGT. The CDR3 is made up of 13 amino acids. CDR3 loop: CASREGTANGYTF. CDR3 in DNA: TGTGCCAGCAGGGAAGGGACAGCCAATGGCTACACCTTC.

The chain has TRBV6-6 and TRBJ1-4, with D perhaps matching TRBD1 (6 bases). The CDR3 runs to 13 residues. Germline loops: CDR1 MNHNY, CDR2 SVGAGI (reference sequence). V dropped 6 bases and J dropped 4 bases, with 9 bases sitting between them. CDR3 in amino acids: CASRDRLNEKLFF. CDR3 coding DNA: TGTGCCAGCAGAGACAGGCTTAATGAAAAACTGTTTTTT.

This chain connects TRBV3-1 (or the pseudogene TRBV3-2) to TRBJ2-1; tentative D call: TRBD2 (7 bases). Trimming pared 7 bases from V and 0 bases from J, leaving 16 bases between. The germline V gene encodes CDR1 LGHDT and CDR2 YNNKEL (reference sequence). The CDR3 loop spans 16 amino acids. As DNA, the CDR3 is TGTGCCAGCAAACAAAGGGGGGAGGGCTCCTACAATGAGCAGTTCTTC. This sequence encodes CASKQRGEGSYNEQFF.

The J gene is TRBJ2-7, the V gene TRBV10-3; D is ambiguous. Germline assignment: CDR1 ENHRY and CDR2 SYGVKD. This CDR3 is built from 13 residues. Trimming took off 2 bases at V and 2 bases at J, with 7 bases between the two ends. CDR3 loop: CAISEHSTYEQYF. The CDR3, as DNA: TGTGCCATCAGTGAGCACTCTACCTACGAGCAGTACTTC.

V and J are TRBV7-9 and TRBJ2-3; D gene unclear. The CDR3 consists of 11 residues. The V end lost 2 bases, the J end lost 5 bases, and 2 bases lay between the germline ends. Germline V lookup: CDR1 SEHNR, CDR2 FQNEAQ (reference sequence). The CDR3 here is CASSLLDTQYF. CDR3 coding DNA: TGTGCCAGCAGCTTACTAGATACGCAGTATTTT.

The rearrangement uses TRBV5-1 and TRBJ1-6; possibly TRBD1 for D (6 bases). V gave up 1 base and J gave up 4 bases, with 9 bases separating them. This CDR3 spans 15 amino acids. CDR1 and CDR2 (germline): SGHRS, YFSETQ. CDR3 protein: CASSLTGKYNSPLHF. The CDR3 region has the DNA TGCGCCAGCAGCTTGACAGGGAAATATAATTCACCCCTCCACTTT.

V and J are TRBV6-6 and TRBJ2-5; perhaps TRBD1 as D (7 bases). V was cut by 8 bases and J by 4 bases, with 20 bases left in between. Germline V lookup: CDR1 MNHNY, CDR2 SVGAGI (reference sequence). This CDR3 is 15 amino acids long. In DNA form, the CDR3 reads TGTGCCAGCTTCAGGGGGGCACAGATGGGAGAGACCCAGTACTTC. Translated, it gives CASFRGAQMGETQYF.

This chain uses TRBV29-1 with TRBJ2-7; 8 bases agree with TRBD2. CDR3 length equals 15 residues. J was trimmed by 3 bases and V by 7 bases; bases with no gene match: 14. Germline V gene sequence: CDR1 SQVTM, CDR2 ANQGSEA. The CDR3 sequence is CSARLAGLGYYEQYF. CDR3 nucleotide sequence: TGCAGCGCTCGATTAGCGGGACTCGGGTACTACGAGCAGTACTTC.

This clone is a singleton in its sample. V usage is TRBV19 and J usage is TRBJ2-1; 10 bases align to TRBD1. Trimming at V came to 10 bases and at J to 7 bases, leaving 10 bases not matched to a gene. Germline CDR1 reads LNHDA; CDR2 reads SQIVND (reference sequence). The length of the CDR3 is 14 residues. The DNA of the CDR3 is TGTGCCATTTCCGACGGACAGGGGGTGAATGAGCAGTTCTTC. Translation: CAISDGQGVNEQFF.

V is TRBV24-1 and J is TRBJ1-1, with D hard to call. The germline CDR1 and CDR2 sequences are KGHDR and SFDVKD. This CDR3 has 14 residues. The germline V and J ends were trimmed by 7 bases and 1 base, with 12 bases remaining between them. The CDR3 spells CATSNNQENTEAFF. In DNA, the CDR3 is TGTGCCACCAGCAACAACCAGGAGAACACTGAAGCTTTCTTT.

The gene calls are TRBV10-3 and TRBJ2-5; tentative D call: TRBD2 (5 bases). V was trimmed by 2 bases and J by 3 bases, leaving 10 bases between them. The CDR3 has 14 amino acids. CDR1 and CDR2 from the germline V gene are ENHRY and SYGVKD. Written as DNA, the CDR3 is TGTGCCATCAGTGAGACCGAGGGTGAAGAGACCCAGTACTTC. Amino acid sequence: CAISETEGEETQYF.

About this clone itself: Different DNA sequences within this sample yield the same CDR3. This chain joins TRBV5-1 and TRBJ1-1, with TRBD1 identical over 10 bases. Germline-derived CDR1 and CDR2 are SGHRS and YFSETQ. The CDR3 spans 14 residues. With 5 bases clipped from V and 1 base from J, the junction kept 2 bases outside the gene matches. CDR3 sequence (DNA): TGCGCCAGCAGTCGGGACAGGGGGAACACTGAAGCTTTCTTT. It yields the protein CASSRDRGNTEAFF.

The V gene is TRBV4-3, the J gene TRBJ2-7, with 12 bases aligning to TRBD2. CDR3 size: 17 residues. The germline CDR1 and CDR2 sequences are LGHNA and YSLEER. V dropped 0 bases and J dropped 3; count of bases not matched to a gene: 6. The CDR3 DNA follows: TGCGCCAGCAGCCAAGATCTCGGGACTAGCGGGTACTACGAGCAGTACTTC. Its protein is CASSQDLGTSGYYEQYF.

The J gene is TRBJ2-1, the V gene TRBV5-4, with TRBD2 as a possible D gene (6 bases). The CDR3 length is 17 residues. The germline V and J ends were trimmed by 3 bases and 6 bases, with 22 bases remaining between them. CDR1 SGHNT and CDR2 YYREEE come from the germline V gene (reference sequence). DNA of the CDR3: TGTGCCAGCAGCTCGCCCAAGTCCGGGACTGGAAGCAATGAGCAGTTCTTC. Amino acids: CASSSPKSGTGSNEQFF.

The rearrangement links TRBV6-2 or TRBV6-3 to TRBJ2-1; tentative D call: TRBD2 (5 bases). CDR1 and CDR2 from the germline V gene are MNHEY and SVGEGT. V shed 2 bases and J shed 7 bases, with 12 bases lying between them. The CDR3 has 14 amino acids. The DNA for the CDR3 is TGTGCCAGCAGTTACGTCCTAGCAGGAAATGAGCAGTTCTTC. Its translation is CASSYVLAGNEQFF.

This sequence joins TRBV3-1 (or the pseudogene TRBV3-2) and TRBJ2-1; D gene unclear. Germline V lookup: CDR1 LGHDT, CDR2 YNNKEL (reference sequence). Trimming removed 6 bases at V and 4 bases at J, with 19 bases between. The CDR3 spans 16 residues. This chain's CDR3 is CASSLLDFKDYNEQFF. Written as DNA, the CDR3 is TGTGCCAGCAGTCTGTTAGATTTTAAAGATTACAATGAGCAGTTCTTC.

The chain uses TRBV5-1 and TRBJ2-1, with TRBD1 matching 8 bases. The CDR3 contains 14 residues. V was pared by 0 bases and J by 7 bases, with 3 bases of the junction left unmatched. Per the germline V gene, CDR1 is SGHRS and CDR2 is YFSETQ. The CDR3 loop reads CASSLDRGVNEQFF. Here the CDR3 DNA reads TGCGCCAGCAGCTTGGACAGGGGGGTGAATGAGCAGTTCTTC.

The chain links TRBV6-5 to TRBJ1-1; D is unclear. The V end was cut by 7 bases, the J end by 1 base, with 13 bases between. CDR1 and CDR2 from the germline V gene are MNHEY and SVGAGI. The CDR3 loop spans 14 amino acids. The CDR3 protein is CASNPSGRNTEAFF. CDR3 nucleotides: TGTGCCAGCAACCCATCGGGGAGGAACACTGAAGCTTTCTTT.

The chain is built from TRBV5-1 and TRBJ2-3, with D perhaps TRBD1 (6 bases). The CDR3 length is 14 residues. Germline V lookup: CDR1 SGHRS, CDR2 YFSETQ. V shed 4 bases and J shed 1 base, with 10 bases lying between them. The CDR3 is CASSRTVGTDTQYF. The CDR3 DNA reads as TGCGCCAGCAGCCGGACAGTCGGCACAGATACGCAGTATTTT.

The chain combines TRBV7-3 with TRBJ2-7; D might be TRBD1 (7 bases). Germline CDR1 reads SGHTA; CDR2 reads FQGTGA. The CDR3 is 13 amino acids. V was pared by 5 bases and J by 3 bases, with 11 bases between. The CDR3 protein is CASSTQGGYEQYF. CDR3 in DNA: TGTGCCAGCAGCACCCAGGGGGGCTACGAGCAGTACTTC.

This sequence joins TRBV9 and TRBJ2-5, with a weak D call TRBD2 (6 bases). Trimming shortened V by 0 bases and J by 5 bases, and 11 bases separated the two germline ends. Germline lookup yields CDR1 SGDLS and CDR2 YYNGEE. This CDR3 spans 14 amino acids. CDR3 in amino acids: CASSVAGVSETQYF. In DNA, the CDR3 is TGTGCCAGCAGCGTAGCGGGAGTATCGGAGACCCAGTACTTC.